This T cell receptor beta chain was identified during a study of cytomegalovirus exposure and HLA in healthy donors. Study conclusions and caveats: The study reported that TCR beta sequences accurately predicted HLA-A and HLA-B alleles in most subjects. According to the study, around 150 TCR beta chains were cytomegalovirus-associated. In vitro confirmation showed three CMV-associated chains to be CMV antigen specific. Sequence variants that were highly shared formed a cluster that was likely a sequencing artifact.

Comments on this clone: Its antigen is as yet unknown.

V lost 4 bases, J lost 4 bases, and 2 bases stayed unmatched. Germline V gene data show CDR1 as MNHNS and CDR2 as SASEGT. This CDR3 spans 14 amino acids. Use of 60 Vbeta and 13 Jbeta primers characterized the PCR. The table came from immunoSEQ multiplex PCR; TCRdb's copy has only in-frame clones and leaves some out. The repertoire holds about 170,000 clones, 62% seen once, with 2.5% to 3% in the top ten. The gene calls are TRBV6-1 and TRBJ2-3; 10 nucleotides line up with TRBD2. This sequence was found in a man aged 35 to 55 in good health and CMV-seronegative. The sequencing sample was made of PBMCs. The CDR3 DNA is TGTGCCAGCAGTGGACTAGCGGGTCCAGATACGCAGTATTTT. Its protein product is CASSGLAGPDTQYF.